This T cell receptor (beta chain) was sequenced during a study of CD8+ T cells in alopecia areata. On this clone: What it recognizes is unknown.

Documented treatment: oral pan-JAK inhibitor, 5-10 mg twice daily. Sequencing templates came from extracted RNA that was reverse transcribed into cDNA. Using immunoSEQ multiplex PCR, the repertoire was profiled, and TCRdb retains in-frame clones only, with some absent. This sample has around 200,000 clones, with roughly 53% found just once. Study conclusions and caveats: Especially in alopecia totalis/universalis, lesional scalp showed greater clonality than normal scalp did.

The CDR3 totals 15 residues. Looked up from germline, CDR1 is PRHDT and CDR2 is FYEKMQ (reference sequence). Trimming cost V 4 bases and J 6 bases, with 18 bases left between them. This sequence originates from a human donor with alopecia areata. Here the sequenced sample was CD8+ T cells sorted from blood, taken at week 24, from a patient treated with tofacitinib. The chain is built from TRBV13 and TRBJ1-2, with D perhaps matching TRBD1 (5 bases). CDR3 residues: CASSSTGGWSDGYTF. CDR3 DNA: TGTGCCAGCAGCTCTACAGGAGGGTGGAGTGATGGCTACACCTTC.